The T cell receptor beta chain under discussion was sequenced for a study of beta chain features in type 1 diabetes. The study, taken as a whole, reports: The question of HLA type influencing TCRB rearrangement was one that remained unresolved here.

Isolated RNA was reverse transcribed in full, so expressed TCRB transcripts were sequenced. Profiling relied on immunoSEQ multiplex PCR, and the TCRdb table lists in-frame clones only, not all of them. The sample lists 900,000 or so clones; about 17% were seen once. Worth noting for this clone: The antigen is undetermined.

Germline lookup yields CDR1 SEHNR and CDR2 FQNEAQ (reference sequence). This CDR3 region has 11 residues. Every donor provided one heparinised blood draw, which averaged approximately 100 mL. The gene calls are TRBV7-9 and TRBJ2-5; the D is unclear. Matching the DNA end better, TRBJ2-7 makes the J call doubtful. This sequence was found in a woman aged 18 to 35 in good health. Sequenced sample: naive CD4+ T cells from blood. Here the CDR3 reads CASSLFYEQYF. The CDR3 DNA follows: TGTGCCAGCAGCCTATTCTACGAGCAGTACTTC.